Shown below are 13 T cell receptor beta chains from a single sample sequenced in a study of identical twins. MiXCR was run by TCRdb on the 5' RACE reads, yielding one entry per CDR3 protein. Of 200,000 or so distinct CDR3 sequences in the sample, more than 6.5% were seen once. These sequences were also reported in another study, on yellow fever vaccine responses in identical twins.

Sequenced input: memory (CD45RO+) T cells sorted from blood. These receptors were obtained from a woman between 18 and 29 years old in good health.

The V and J genes are TRBV5-1 and TRBJ2-7, with 10 nucleotides matching TRBD2. The CDR3 spans 14 residues. In germline, CDR1 is SGHRS, CDR2 YFSETQ. Trimming took 4 bases from V and 4 from J; bases not matched to a gene: 5. The CDR3 coding sequence is TGCGCCAGCAGCCCCGAGACTAGCGGGTACGAGCAGTACTTC. Amino acid sequence: CASSPETSGYEQYF.

The chain joins TRBV6-4 to TRBJ2-3; D unclear. CDR3 size: 13 residues. Between the trimmed V and J ends, which lost 5 bases and 3 bases, there was a span of 9 bases. The germline gives CDR1 MRHNA, CDR2 SNTAGT. As DNA, the CDR3 is TGTGCCAGCAGTTCTCGGGTTACAGATACGCAGTATTTT. It codes for CASSSRVTDTQYF.

The V and J genes are TRBV19 and TRBJ2-1; 7 bases are shared with TRBD2. Germline V lookup: CDR1 LNHDA, CDR2 SQIVND (reference sequence). This CDR3 comprises 16 residues. The junction had 10 bases not matched to a gene; V was cut back by 3 bases and J by 5 bases. The CDR3 loop is CASSMILGGRNNEQFF. CDR3 coding DNA: TGTGCCAGTAGTATGATTTTGGGGGGGAGAAACAATGAGCAGTTCTTC. Based on the CDR3 plus reference TRBV19 and TRBJ2-1, the full variable domain is DGGITQSPKYLFRKEGQNVTLSCEQNLNHDAMYWYRQDPGQGLRLIYYSQIVNDFQKGDIAEGYSVSREKKESFPLTVTSAQKNPTAFYLCASSMILGGRNNEQFFGPGTRLTVL.

At least ten counts were recorded for this clonotype. The J gene is TRBJ2-7, the V gene TRBV14; 9 bases are shared with TRBD1. The CDR3 totals 19 residues. Germline loops: CDR1 SGHDN, CDR2 FVKESK. Trimming removed 0 bases from V and 2 bases from J; junction bases left unmatched: 14. CDR3 region: CASSQDYGTGSLSTYEQYF. In DNA, the CDR3 is TGTGCCAGCAGCCAAGACTATGGGACAGGGAGCCTTTCCACCTACGAGCAGTACTTC.

At least ten counts were recorded for this clonotype. The chain joins TRBV20-1 to TRBJ2-7, with D perhaps TRBD1 (7 bases). Germline V gives CDR1 DFQATT, CDR2 SNEGSKA (reference sequence). V gave up 3 bases and J gave up 3 bases, with 15 bases separating them. The CDR3 is made up of 14 amino acids. The CDR3 sequence is CSARIQGGIYEQYF. In DNA form, the CDR3 reads TGCAGTGCTAGGATCCAGGGGGGCATCTACGAGCAGTACTTC.

This clonotype was found many times. This sequence joins TRBV14 and TRBJ2-4; D is perhaps TRBD1 or TRBD2 (5 bases each). V was trimmed by 8 bases and J by 12 bases, leaving 14 bases between them. CDR3 length: 11 amino acids. Germline V lookup: CDR1 SGHDN, CDR2 FVKESK. The chain's CDR3 is CASGAGSGQYF. The CDR3 DNA follows: TGTGCCAGCGGAGCAGGGAGTGGTCAGTACTTC.

This clonotype was found many times. The V and J genes are TRBV6-1 and TRBJ1-5; tentatively, D is TRBD1 (5 bases). This CDR3 is 15 amino acids long. Germline loops: CDR1 MNHNS, CDR2 SASEGT. V gave up 1 base and J gave up 5 bases, with 12 bases separating them. The CDR3 DNA is TGTGCCAGCAGTGAAGAGGGGCAGGGCTATCAGCCCCAGCATTTT. It encodes CASSEEGQGYQPQHF.

There are many counts of this clonotype. This CDR3 reads CASTLLAGPYNEQFF. The CDR3 region has the DNA TGTGCCAGCACCCTACTAGCGGGCCCCTACAATGAGCAGTTCTTC. This chain joins TRBV12-3 or TRBV12-4 and TRBJ2-1, with 9 bases matching TRBD2. V was pared by 7 bases and J by 2 bases, with 6 bases of the junction left unmatched. The CDR3 consists of 15 residues.

This clonotype has more than one count but fewer than ten. The chain combines TRBV19 with TRBJ1-2, with TRBD1 identical over 8 bases. The CDR3 contains 15 residues. V lost 5 bases, J lost 9 bases, and 14 bases stayed unmatched. Germline CDR1 is LNHDA and CDR2 is SQIVND (reference sequence). The CDR3 reads CASSDGQGGAWRYTF. The CDR3 DNA follows: TGTGCCAGTAGTGACGGACAGGGTGGGGCTTGGCGCTACACCTTC.

This clonotype was seen ten or more times. The chain combines TRBV4-2 with TRBJ2-1, with D perhaps TRBD2 (6 bases). The CDR3 has 16 residues. V was cut by 1 base and J by 0 bases, with 10 bases left in between. Germline V gene lookup returns CDR1 LGHNA and CDR2 YNFKEQ. The chain's CDR3 is CASSQARGISYNEQFF. The CDR3 DNA sequence: TGTGCCAGCAGCCAAGCTCGCGGGATCTCCTACAATGAGCAGTTCTTC.

This clonotype was seen a handful of times. This chain joins TRBV4-3 and TRBJ2-7, with 12 bases lining up with TRBD1. The CDR3 is 14 residues long. Germline lookup yields CDR1 LGHNA and CDR2 YSLEER. Trimming cost V 8 bases and J 7 bases; bases outside gene matches: 9. The CDR3 here is CASSQGQGAWEQYF. Written as DNA, the CDR3 is TGCGCCAGCTCCCAGGGACAGGGGGCGTGGGAGCAGTACTTC.

This clonotype was recorded a few times. The chain employs TRBV5-1 and TRBJ1-1; maybe TRBD1 (6 bases). V dropped 4 bases and J dropped 4 bases, with 20 bases sitting between them. The CDR3 totals 16 residues. Germline V CDR1 and CDR2: SGHRS, YFSETQ. The CDR3 coding sequence is TGCGCCAGCAGCCCGAAGGGGGGGGCTTTGGCCACTGAAGCTTTCTTT. Translating it yields CASSPKGGALATEAFF.

The chain uses TRBV29-1 and TRBJ1-5, with 11 bases lining up with TRBD1. After removal of 6 bases from V and 6 bases from J, the junction contained 1 base not matched to a gene. Germline V gives CDR1 SQVTM, CDR2 ANQGSEA. CDR3 length: 12 amino acids. The CDR3: CSVGTGGQPQHF. The CDR3 coding sequence is TGCAGCGTAGGGACAGGGGGTCAGCCCCAGCATTTT. The full variable domain, its missing parts supplied by reference TRBV29-1 and TRBJ1-5, is SAVISQKPSRDICQRGTSLTIQCQVDSQVTMMFWYRQQPGQSLTLIATANQGSEATYESGFVIDKFPISRPNLTFSTLTVSNMSPEDSSIYLCSVGTGGQPQHFGDGTRLSIL.